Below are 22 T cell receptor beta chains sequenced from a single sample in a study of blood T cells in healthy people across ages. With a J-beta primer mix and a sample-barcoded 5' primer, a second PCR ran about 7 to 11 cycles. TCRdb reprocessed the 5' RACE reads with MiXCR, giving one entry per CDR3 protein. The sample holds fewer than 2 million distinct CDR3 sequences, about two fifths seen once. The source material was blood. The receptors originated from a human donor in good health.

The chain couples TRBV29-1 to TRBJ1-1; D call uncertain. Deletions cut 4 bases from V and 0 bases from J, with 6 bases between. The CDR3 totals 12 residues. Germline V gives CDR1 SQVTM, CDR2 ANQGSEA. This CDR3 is CSVGGLNTEAFF. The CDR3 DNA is TGCAGCGTTGGAGGGCTGAACACTGAAGCTTTCTTT.

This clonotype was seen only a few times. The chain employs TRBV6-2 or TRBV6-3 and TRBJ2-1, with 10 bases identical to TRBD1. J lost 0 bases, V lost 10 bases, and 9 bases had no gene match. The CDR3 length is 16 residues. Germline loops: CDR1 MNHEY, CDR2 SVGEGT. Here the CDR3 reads CATRDRGKHSYNEQFF. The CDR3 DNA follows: TGTGCCACCCGGGACAGGGGCAAACACTCCTACAATGAGCAGTTCTTC.

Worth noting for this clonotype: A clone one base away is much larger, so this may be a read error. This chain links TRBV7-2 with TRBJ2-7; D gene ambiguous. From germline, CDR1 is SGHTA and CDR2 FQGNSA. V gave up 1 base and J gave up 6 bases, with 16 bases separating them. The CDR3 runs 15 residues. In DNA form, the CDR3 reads TGTGCCAGCAGCTTAGGCAGAAGTAGCTACTGCGAGCAGTACTTC. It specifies CASSLGRSSYCEQYF.

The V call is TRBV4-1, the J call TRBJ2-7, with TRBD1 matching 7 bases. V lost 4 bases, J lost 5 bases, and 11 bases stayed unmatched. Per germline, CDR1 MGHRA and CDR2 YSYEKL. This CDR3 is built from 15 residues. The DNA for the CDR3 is TGCGCCAGCAGCCTAGGGGTGAGGGGGCTGGACGAGCAGTACTTC. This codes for CASSLGVRGLDEQYF.

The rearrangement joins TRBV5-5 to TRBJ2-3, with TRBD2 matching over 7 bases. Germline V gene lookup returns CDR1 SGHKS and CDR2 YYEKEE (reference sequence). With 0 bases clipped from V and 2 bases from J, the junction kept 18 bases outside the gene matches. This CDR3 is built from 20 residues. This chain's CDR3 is CASSLAVPGTTPEDTDTQYF. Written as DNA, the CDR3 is TGTGCCAGCAGCTTGGCCGTTCCGGGGACTACCCCAGAGGACACAGATACGCAGTATTTT.

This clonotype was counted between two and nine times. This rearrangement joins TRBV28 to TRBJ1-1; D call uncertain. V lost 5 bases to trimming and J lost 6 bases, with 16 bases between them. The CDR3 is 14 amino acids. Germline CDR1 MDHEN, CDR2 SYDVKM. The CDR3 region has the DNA TGTGCCAGCAGTGACCCCGGAGGGTCGTCTGAAGCTTTCTTT. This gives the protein CASSDPGGSSEAFF.

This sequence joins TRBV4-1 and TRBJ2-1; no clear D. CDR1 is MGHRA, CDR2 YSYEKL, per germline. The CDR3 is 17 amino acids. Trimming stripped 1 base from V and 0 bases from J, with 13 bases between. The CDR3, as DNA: TGCGCCAGCAGCCAAGGCCACAGCATGAGCTCCTACAATGAGCAGTTCTTC. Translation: CASSQGHSMSSYNEQFF.

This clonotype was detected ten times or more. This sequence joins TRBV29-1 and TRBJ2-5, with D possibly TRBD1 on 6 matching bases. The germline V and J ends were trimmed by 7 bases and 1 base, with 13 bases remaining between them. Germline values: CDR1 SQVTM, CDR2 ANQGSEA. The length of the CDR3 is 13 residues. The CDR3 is CSAEGVSQETQYF. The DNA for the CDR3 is TGCAGCGCCGAGGGGGTCAGCCAAGAGACCCAGTACTTC.

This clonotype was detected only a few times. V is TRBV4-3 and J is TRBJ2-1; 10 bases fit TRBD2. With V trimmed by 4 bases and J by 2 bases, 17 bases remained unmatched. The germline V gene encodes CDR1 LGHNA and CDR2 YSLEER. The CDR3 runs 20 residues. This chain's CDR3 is CASSLPRQRGGPEPYNEQFF. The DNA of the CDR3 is TGCGCCAGCAGCCTCCCCAGGCAGCGGGGGGGCCCTGAACCCTACAATGAGCAGTTCTTC.

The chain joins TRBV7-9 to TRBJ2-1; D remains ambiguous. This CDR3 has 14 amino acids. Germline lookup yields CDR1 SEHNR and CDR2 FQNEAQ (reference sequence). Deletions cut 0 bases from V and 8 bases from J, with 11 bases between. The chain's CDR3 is CASSLAKLTHEQFF. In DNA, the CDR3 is TGTGCCAGCAGCTTAGCCAAGCTAACCCATGAGCAGTTCTTC.

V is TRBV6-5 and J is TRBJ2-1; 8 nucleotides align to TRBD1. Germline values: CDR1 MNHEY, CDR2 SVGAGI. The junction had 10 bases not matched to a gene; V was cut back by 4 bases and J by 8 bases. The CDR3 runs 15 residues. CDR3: CASSSPTGARDEQFF. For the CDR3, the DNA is TGTGCCAGCAGTTCTCCGACAGGGGCTAGGGATGAGCAGTTCTTC.

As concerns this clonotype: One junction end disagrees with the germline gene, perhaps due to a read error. The CDR3 DNA reads TGTACCAGCAGGGACCGTCGCGAGGGAATGGAGCAGTTCTTC. Translating gives CTSRDRREGMEQFF. This chain connects TRBV28 to TRBJ2-1; D is tentatively TRBD1 or TRBD2 (5 bases each). Per the germline V gene, CDR1 is MDHEN and CDR2 is SYDVKM. CDR3 length: 14 residues.

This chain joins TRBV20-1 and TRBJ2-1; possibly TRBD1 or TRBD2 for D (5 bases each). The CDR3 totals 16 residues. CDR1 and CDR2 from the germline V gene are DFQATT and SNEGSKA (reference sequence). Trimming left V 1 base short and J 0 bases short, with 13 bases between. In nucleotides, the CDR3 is TGCAGTGCTAGAGGTGGGACGGGGAGCTCCTACAATGAGCAGTTCTTC. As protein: CSARGGTGSSYNEQFF.

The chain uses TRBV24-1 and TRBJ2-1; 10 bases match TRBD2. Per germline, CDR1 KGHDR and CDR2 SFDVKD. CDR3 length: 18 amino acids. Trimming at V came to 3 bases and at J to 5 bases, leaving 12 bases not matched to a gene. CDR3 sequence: CATSDPTPAGGPDNEQFF. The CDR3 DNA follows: TGTGCCACCAGTGATCCAACTCCAGCGGGGGGGCCGGACAATGAGCAGTTCTTC.

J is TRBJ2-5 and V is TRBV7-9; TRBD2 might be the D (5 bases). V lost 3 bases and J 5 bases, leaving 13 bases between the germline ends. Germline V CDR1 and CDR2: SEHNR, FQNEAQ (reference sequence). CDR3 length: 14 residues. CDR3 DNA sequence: TGTGCCAGCAGCTTCGGACCACCGGGGGAGACCCAGTACTTC. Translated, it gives CASSFGPPGETQYF.

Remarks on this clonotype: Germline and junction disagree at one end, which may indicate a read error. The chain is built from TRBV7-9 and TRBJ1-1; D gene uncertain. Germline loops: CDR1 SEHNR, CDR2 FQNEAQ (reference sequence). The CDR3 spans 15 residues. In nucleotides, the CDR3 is TGTGCCAGCAGCACCCAGGCCCAGCCGAACACTGAAGTTTTCTTT. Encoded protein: CASSTQAQPNTEVFF.

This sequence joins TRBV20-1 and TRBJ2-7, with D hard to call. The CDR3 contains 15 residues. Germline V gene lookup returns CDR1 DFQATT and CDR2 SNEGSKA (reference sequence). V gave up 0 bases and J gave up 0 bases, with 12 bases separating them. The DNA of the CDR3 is TGCAGTGCTAGAGATCCCTCGACGGACTCCTACGAGCAGTACTTC. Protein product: CSARDPSTDSYEQYF.

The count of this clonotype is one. In nucleotides, the CDR3 is TGTGCCAGCAGCTTTCTAAGACGGGACAGGGTAAGGAATGAGCAGTTCTTC. Its protein product is CASSFLRRDRVRNEQFF. The rearrangement uses TRBV7-3 and TRBJ2-1, with 9 positions matching TRBD1. There are 17 residues in the CDR3. V shed 3 bases and J 7 bases; nucleotides not matched to a gene: 13. Germline assignment: CDR1 SGHTA and CDR2 FQGTGA.

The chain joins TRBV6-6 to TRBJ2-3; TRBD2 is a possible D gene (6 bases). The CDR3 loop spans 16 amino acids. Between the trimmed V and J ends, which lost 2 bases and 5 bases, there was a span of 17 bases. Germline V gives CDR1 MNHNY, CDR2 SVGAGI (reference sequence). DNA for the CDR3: TGTGCCAGCAGTTACGAGAGACTAGACGTCGGAGATACGCAGTATTTT. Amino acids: CASSYERLDVGDTQYF.

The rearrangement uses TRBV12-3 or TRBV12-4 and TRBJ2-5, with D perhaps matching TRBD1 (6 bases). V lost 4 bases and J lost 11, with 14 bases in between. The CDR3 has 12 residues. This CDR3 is CASSSGQRRQYF. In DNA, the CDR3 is TGTGCCAGCAGTTCTGGACAGAGAAGGCAGTACTTC.

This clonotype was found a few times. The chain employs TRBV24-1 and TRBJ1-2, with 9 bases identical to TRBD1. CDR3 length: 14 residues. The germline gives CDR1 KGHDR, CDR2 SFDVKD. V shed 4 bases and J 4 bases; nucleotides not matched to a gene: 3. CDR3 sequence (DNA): TGTGCCACCAGTGAGCGGACAGGGGTCTATGGCTACACCTTC. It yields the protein CATSERTGVYGYTF.

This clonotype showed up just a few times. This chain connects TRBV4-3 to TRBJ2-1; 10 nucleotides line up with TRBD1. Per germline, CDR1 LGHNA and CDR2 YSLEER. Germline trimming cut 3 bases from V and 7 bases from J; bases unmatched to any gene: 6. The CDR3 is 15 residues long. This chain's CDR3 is CASSHGQGVENEQFF. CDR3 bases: TGCGCCAGCAGCCACGGACAGGGGGTCGAAAATGAGCAGTTCTTC.